This T cell receptor (beta chain) was recovered during a study of shared clonotypes between healthy human individuals. General study points: The study sampled only blood, and tissue repertoires likely differ.

Approximately 100 million PBMCs per unsorted sample were used for genomic DNA. As regards this clone: Its antigen is unknown.

The CDR3 has 15 amino acids. V was pared by 1 base and J by 7 bases, with 15 bases between. Germline-derived CDR1 and CDR2 are SGHDT and YYEEEE. Genomic DNA per cell subset filled all wells of several immunoSEQ plates. Produced via immunoSEQ multiplex PCR; TCRdb's table is partial and in-frame only. The table includes about half a million clones, about 78% detected once. Sequencing was done on a sample of PBMCs. This chain uses TRBV5-6 with TRBJ2-4; D might be TRBD1 or TRBD2, each matching 5 bases. The sequence came from a woman aged 40 to 50 in good health. Some clones in this sample may be carry-over from other donors' samples. In DNA form, the CDR3 reads TGTGCCAGCAGCTTGCGGGGCGCGAACCGGAACATTCAGTACTTC. Translated, it gives CASSLRGANRNIQYF.